Reported below is one T cell receptor beta chain. It lacks a known antigen. The entry originates in a study of monozygotic twins with inflammatory bowel disease (dated by TCRdb to the late 2010s). Notes on the research overall: A total of approximately 28 monozygotic twin pairs were included in the full study, comprising nine German pairs (four IBD-concordant, five IBD-discordant) and 19 IBD-discordant Danish pairs. Each individual had, on average, about 151 000 unique TCRalpha sequences and 181 000 unique TCRbeta sequences available for analysis. The search for disease-associated traits relied mainly on comparing IBD patients with their genetically identical healthy co-twins within discordant pairs. What the authors observed across the whole study: TCRbeta repertoire diversity, by inverse Simpson index, was decreased in IBD patients compared with their healthy co-twins. The results gave no support for a single strong signal or clonotype linked to IBD. Concordant and discordant twins showed no difference in repertoire similarity, possibly because of limited statistical power. The analysis was unable to tell apart different T cell subtypes. Compared with healthy twins, IBD patients had fewer clonotypes in common with other individuals, a difference most pronounced in patients showing signs of disease activity. Background noise and inter-individual variability may have been introduced into the repertoires by the differing immunosuppressive treatments among patients.

The method behind the library was 5' RACE. The input for every TCR library was around 3,600 ng of total RNA. For each sample, cDNA synthesis was carried out in eight separate reactions using SMARTScribe reverse transcriptase. During cDNA synthesis, template switching was used to introduce unique molecular identifiers that contained a 6-nucleotide sample barcode. Two nested PCRs of roughly 16 and 10 cycles amplified the TCRalpha and TCRbeta cDNA, and bead purification followed each PCR. Before amplification, the cDNA was treated with uracil DNA-glycosylase and purified using the QIAquick PCR purification kit. In the second PCR, Illumina TruSeq-compatible adapters and sample-specific barcodes were added. Library quality and concentration were assessed using TapeStation and Qubit, and about 5.2 ng of each library was pooled. Pooled libraries were sequenced on an Illumina HiSeq2500 single-index Rapid Run with 2 x 100 bp reads and custom sequencing primers. In the paper's pipeline: MiGEC version 1.2.6 was used for UMI-based consensus assembly, which corrected PCR and sequencing errors. MiXCR version 2.1.1 was used to carry out V(D)J alignment, clonotype assembly and CDR3 extraction. To normalise gene usage, clonotype sharing and MAIT/NKT TCR abundance, the analysis used the top 1000, 10 000 and 20 000 clonotypes per sample. Diversity was computed as the inverse Simpson index with the vegan R package after downsampling to 27 000 UMIs. Paired Mann-Whitney U tests were applied to discordant twin pairs, with Benjamini-Hochberg correction for multiple testing. TCRdb reprocessed the reads, reporting each CDR3 protein sequence once and no DNA. Clone size and V and J calls follow TCRdb, not the original study. This sample's listing comprises 300,000 to 400,000 distinct CDR3 sequences. Clones ranked in the top ten supply approximately 2% of the sample.

From each donor, a 2.5 ml peripheral blood sample was drawn into PAXgene tubes and stored at -80 degrees C. Without T cell sorting, total RNA was isolated from whole blood using the PAXgene blood miRNA kit on an automated QIAcube. Peripheral blood from monozygotic twin pairs, either concordant or discordant for inflammatory bowel disease, underwent deep TCRalpha and TCRbeta repertoire profiling that used unique molecular barcoding. Smoking habits were recorded for all twin pairs, and individuals were classified as current, former or never smokers. The CDR3 has 15 amino acids, counting the end cysteine and phenylalanine. Only the protein sequence is given. The germline V gene provides CDR1 MDHEN and CDR2 SYDVKM.

The chain uses TRBV28 and TRBJ2-1; without DNA, the TCRdb call of TRBD2 cannot be checked. Sequencing was carried out using blood. The origin of this receptor is a human donor with ulcerative colitis or Crohn's disease, or a healthy co-twin of an affected twin (not recorded which). The CDR3 protein is CAIRRDSSSYNEPFF.